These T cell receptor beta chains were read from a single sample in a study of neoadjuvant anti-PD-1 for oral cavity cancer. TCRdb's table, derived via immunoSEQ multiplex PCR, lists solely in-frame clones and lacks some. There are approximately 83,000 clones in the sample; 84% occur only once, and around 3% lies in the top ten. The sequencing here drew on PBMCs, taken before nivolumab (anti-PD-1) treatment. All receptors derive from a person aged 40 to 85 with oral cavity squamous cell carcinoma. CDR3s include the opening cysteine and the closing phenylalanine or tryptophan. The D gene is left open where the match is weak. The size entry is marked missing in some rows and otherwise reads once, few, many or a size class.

TGTGCCCTTAGGACAGGGCCGCACCAAGAGACCCAGTACTTC CALRTGPHQETQYF TRBV2 TRBD1 TRBJ2-5 NA
TGCGCCAGCAGCTTATCACTCACAGATACGCAGTATTTT CASSLSLTDTQYF TRBV5-1 NA TRBJ2-3 NA
TGTGCCAGCAGCCCGGAAGACGGGACAGGGAGCCCGCAGTATTTT CASSPEDGTGSPQYF TRBV7-9 TRBD1 TRBJ2-3 NA
TGTGCCAGCAGCTTGTGGCGGGAGACCCAGTACTTC CASSLWRETQYF TRBV5-8 NA TRBJ2-5 NA
TGTGCCAGCAGTGCCCTCCAGGGAGGAGTCCACGAGCAGTACTTC CASSALQGGVHEQYF TRBV6-1 NA TRBJ2-7 NA
TGTGCCAGCAGCTTAGAGGCAGGAATGAACACTGAAGCTTTCTTT CASSLEAGMNTEAFF TRBV7-9 NA TRBJ1-1 NA
TGTGCCAGCAGCGAGGGACAGGGGTCCCCCTACGAGCAGTACTTC CASSEGQGSPYEQYF TRBV9 TRBD1 TRBJ2-7 NA
TGTGCCAGCAGCTTAACGGCGGGAGGTTGGGAGACCCAGTACTTC CASSLTAGGWETQYF TRBV7-3 TRBD2 TRBJ2-5 NA
TGTGCCAGTAGTAAGGGGACTACAGGGAGCTCCTACGAGCAGTACTTC CASSKGTTGSSYEQYF TRBV19 NA TRBJ2-7 NA
TGTGCCAGCAGTTCACAGGGATGGGGCAATCAGCCCCAGCATTTT CASSSQGWGNQPQHF TRBV27 NA TRBJ1-5 NA
TGTGCCAGCCGGACTGGGGACGCGCTATACAATGAGCAGTTCTTC CASRTGDALYNEQFF TRBV6-5 NA TRBJ2-1 few
TGTGCCAGAGGGGGCAGGGGTTACGTCCACGAGCAGTACTTC CARGGRGYVHEQYF TRBV15 TRBD1 TRBJ2-7 NA
TGTGCCAGCAGCTTAGCTAGCGGGTACAATGAGCAGTTCTTC CASSLASGYNEQFF TRBV7-3 TRBD2 TRBJ2-1 NA
TGTGCCTGGAGTGTTCTCCCAGGGGGAAGCACTGAAGCTTTCTTT CAWSVLPGGSTEAFF TRBV30 TRBD1 TRBJ1-1 NA
TGTGCCAGCAGTCACAAAACTGAAGCTTTCTTT CASSHKTEAFF TRBV28 NA TRBJ1-1 NA
TGTGCCAGCAGCTTAGTGGGCAGAACAATGAAACAGCCCCAGCATTTT CASSLVGRTMKQPQHF TRBV7-3 NA TRBJ1-5 few
TGTGCCATCAGTGACGGTGGCGGGAGGGCCCACTACGAGCAGTACTTC CAISDGGGRAHYEQYF TRBV10-3 TRBD2 TRBJ2-7 once
TGCGCCAGCAGCCACCAGTTCACCGGGGAGCTGTTTTTT CASSHQFTGELFF TRBV4-1 NA TRBJ2-2 NA
TGTGCCAGCAGCTTACCAGGAGGCGGAGAGACCCAGTACTTC CASSLPGGGETQYF TRBV13 NA TRBJ2-5 NA
TGCAGTGCTAGAGAGGATGGGCCCCAGCATTTT CSAREDGPQHF TRBV20-1 NA TRBJ1-5 NA
TGTGCCAGCAACTCCCGGGGGATGGCGGAAAAACTGTTTTTT CASNSRGMAEKLFF TRBV13 NA TRBJ1-4 NA
TGTGCCAGCAGTCTACGTATCCAGAACACTGAAGCTTTCTTT CASSLRIQNTEAFF TRBV6-1 NA TRBJ1-1 NA
TGTGCCGGCCAGCTGGATCTGGTCACCGGGGAGCTGTTTTTT CAGQLDLVTGELFF TRBV6-1 NA TRBJ2-2 NA
TGCGCCAGCAGCCCCCCTGTTGGGGCCCGCGGCGAAAAACTGTTTTTT CASSPPVGARGEKLFF TRBV5-1 NA TRBJ1-4 NA
TGTGCCAGCAGCCCTACGGGGGGCACAGATACGCAGTATTTT CASSPTGGTDTQYF TRBV7-3 NA TRBJ2-3 NA
TGTGCCAGCAGCATCGGACAGGGGGCCGAGACCCAGTACTTC CASSIGQGAETQYF TRBV9 TRBD1 TRBJ2-5 NA
TGTGCCAGCAGCCCGGGGAATTCGTACGGCTACACCTTC CASSPGNSYGYTF TRBV7-9 NA TRBJ1-2 NA
TGTGCCAGTAGTAGGGGACTCCCTCGAGAGACCCAGTACTTC CASSRGLPRETQYF TRBV19 NA TRBJ2-5 NA
TGTGCCAGCAGCGTAGCTAGCGGCGGCGAGCAGTTCTTC CASSVASGGEQFF TRBV9 TRBD2 TRBJ2-1 NA
TGTGCCAGCAGCCTAGGGGATGGCTACACCTTC CASSLGDGYTF TRBV7-9 NA TRBJ1-2 large
TGTGCCAGTAGTATGCAGGCAGGGTGGCCCTACGAGCAGTACTTC CASSMQAGWPYEQYF TRBV19 NA TRBJ2-7 NA
TGTGCCAGCAGCTTTGGGGGGGTCGGGAACACTGAAGCTTTCTTT CASSFGGVGNTEAFF TRBV5-4 NA TRBJ1-1 NA
TGTGCCAGCAGCCCTCCAGGGGTTTTGAATCAGCCCCAGCATTTT CASSPPGVLNQPQHF TRBV6-5 NA TRBJ1-5 NA
TGTGCCAGCAACCCACAGGGAGGTCCCTACGAGCAGTACTTC CASNPQGGPYEQYF TRBV9 NA TRBJ2-7 NA
TGTGCCAGCAGCCCTCTAGCTTCCGGGGAGCTGTTTTTT CASSPLASGELFF TRBV5-6 NA TRBJ2-2 NA
TGTGCCAGCAGCTGGGGACAGGTGATGAACACTGAAGCTTTCTTT CASSWGQVMNTEAFF TRBV11-2 TRBD1 TRBJ1-1 NA
TGTGCCATCAGTGAGTCGATTGCTAGTGTTGGGAATGAGCAGTTCTTC CAISESIASVGNEQFF TRBV10-3 NA TRBJ2-1 NA
TGTGCCAGCAGTTACTCCCACAGGCGGGAGACCCAGTACTTC CASSYSHRRETQYF TRBV6-5 NA TRBJ2-5 NA
TGTGCCAGTAGTATTTATGGGATTAACACTGAAGCTTTCTTT CASSIYGINTEAFF TRBV19 NA TRBJ1-1 NA
TGTGCCAGTAGTGGAACTAGCGGGAGGACTTTCCCCGGCGAGCAGTACTTC CASSGTSGRTFPGEQYF TRBV19 TRBD2 TRBJ2-7 NA
TGTGCCAGCACTGTAGCGGGGGTCTCCTACGAGCAGTACTTC CASTVAGVSYEQYF TRBV6-6 TRBD2 TRBJ2-7 NA
TGCGCCAGCAGCCCCGGGACAGGGTCGTTACAGGCCAACGTCCTGACTTTC CASSPGTGSLQANVLTF TRBV4-1 TRBD1 TRBJ2-6 NA
TGTGCCAGCATAGGTTACACTGAAGCTTTCTTT CASIGYTEAFF TRBV6-6 NA TRBJ1-1 NA
TGTGCCAGCAGTGAAGCGGGAGGGACCACCTACGAGCAGTACTTC CASSEAGGTTYEQYF TRBV6-1 TRBD2 TRBJ2-7 few
TGTGCCAGCCAACCCGGGACAGGGTACGAGCAGTACTTC CASQPGTGYEQYF TRBV19 TRBD1 TRBJ2-7 NA
TGTGCCTGGAGCGAGCGGCACTCTAGCACAGATACGCAGTATTTT CAWSERHSSTDTQYF TRBV30 NA TRBJ2-3 few
TGTGCCAGCAGTCGTACAGGGAACACTGAAGCTTTCTTT CASSRTGNTEAFF TRBV25-1 NA TRBJ1-1 once
TGTGCCATCAGTGAGACTCAGACAGGCCCACCGGCCCAGCATTTT CAISETQTGPPAQHF TRBV10-3 NA TRBJ1-5 NA
TGTGCCAGCAGACCGCAGGGTGGCGTGGGAAACATTCAGTACTTC CASRPQGGVGNIQYF TRBV28 NA TRBJ2-4 many
TGTGCCAGCAGAGGGGTCGGGGCTGAAGCTTTCTTT CASRGVGAEAFF TRBV2 NA TRBJ1-1 few
TGTGCCAGCAGTTCCCCCTCTCGCTCGCGAGAGACCCAGTACTTC CASSSPSRSRETQYF TRBV27 NA TRBJ2-5 NA
TGTGCCAGCAGTTTAGCGGGAGTCGGGTATGAGCAGTTCTTC CASSLAGVGYEQFF TRBV27 TRBD2 TRBJ2-1 NA
TGTGCCAGCAGCCCCTCCGGAGGATTGAGAACAGATACGCAGTATTTT CASSPSGGLRTDTQYF TRBV7-9 NA TRBJ2-3 NA
TGCAGCACCCGGGACAGCTACGAGCAGTACTTC CSTRDSYEQYF TRBV29-1 TRBD1 TRBJ2-7 NA
TGTGCCAGCAGCCGGGACAGGCGATCCAATGAGCAGTTCTTC CASSRDRRSNEQFF TRBV6-5 TRBD1 TRBJ2-1 few